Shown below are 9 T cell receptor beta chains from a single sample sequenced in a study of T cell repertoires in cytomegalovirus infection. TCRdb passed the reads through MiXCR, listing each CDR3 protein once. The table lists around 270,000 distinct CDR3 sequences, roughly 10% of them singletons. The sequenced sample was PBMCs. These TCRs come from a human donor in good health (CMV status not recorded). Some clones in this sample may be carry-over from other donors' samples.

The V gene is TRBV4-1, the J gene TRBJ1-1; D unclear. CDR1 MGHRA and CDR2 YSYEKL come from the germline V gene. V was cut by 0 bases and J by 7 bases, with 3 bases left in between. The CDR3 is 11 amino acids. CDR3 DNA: TGCGCCAGCAGCCAAGATAGTGAAGCTTTCTTT. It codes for CASSQDSEAFF.

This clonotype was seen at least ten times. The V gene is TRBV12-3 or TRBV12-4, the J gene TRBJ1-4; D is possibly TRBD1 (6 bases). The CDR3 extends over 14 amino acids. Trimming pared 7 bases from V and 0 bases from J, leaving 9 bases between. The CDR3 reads CASTRQATNEKLFF. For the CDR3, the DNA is TGTGCCAGCACCCGACAGGCAACTAATGAAAAACTGTTTTTT.

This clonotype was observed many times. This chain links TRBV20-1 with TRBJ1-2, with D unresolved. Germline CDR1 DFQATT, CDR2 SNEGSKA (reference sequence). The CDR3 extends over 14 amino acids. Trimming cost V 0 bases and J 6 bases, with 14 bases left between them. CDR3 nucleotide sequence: TGCAGTGCTAGAGATTTCGGATTGGGGAATGGCTACACCTTC. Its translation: CSARDFGLGNGYTF.

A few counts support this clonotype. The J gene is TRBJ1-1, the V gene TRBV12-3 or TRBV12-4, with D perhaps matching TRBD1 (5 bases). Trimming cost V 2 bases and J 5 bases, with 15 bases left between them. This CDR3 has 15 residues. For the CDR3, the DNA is TGTGCCAGCAGTTTACGGTGGGGCTTGATAACTGAAGCTTTCTTT. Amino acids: CASSLRWGLITEAFF.

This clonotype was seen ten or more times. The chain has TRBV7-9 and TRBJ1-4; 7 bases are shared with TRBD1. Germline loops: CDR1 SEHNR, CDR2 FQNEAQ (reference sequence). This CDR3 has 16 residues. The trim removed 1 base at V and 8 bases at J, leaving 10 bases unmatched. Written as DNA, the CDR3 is TGTGCCAGCAGCTTAGGGGGCGGGACAGCGGGGGAAAAACTGTTTTTT. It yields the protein CASSLGGGTAGEKLFF.

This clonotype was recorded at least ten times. CDR3 residues: CASSPAGQGLGEQYF. The DNA for the CDR3 is TGTGCCAGCAGCCCCGCCGGTCAGGGGTTGGGCGAGCAGTACTTC. The chain has TRBV7-9 and TRBJ2-7; TRBD1 might be the D (6 bases). Germline values: CDR1 SEHNR, CDR2 FQNEAQ (reference sequence). The ends were cut back, 5 bases at V and 6 bases at J, with 20 bases in the middle. The CDR3 runs 15 residues.

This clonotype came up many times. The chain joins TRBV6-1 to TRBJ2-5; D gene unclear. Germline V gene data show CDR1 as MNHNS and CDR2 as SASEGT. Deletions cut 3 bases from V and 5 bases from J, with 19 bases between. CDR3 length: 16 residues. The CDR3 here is CASSDNRPSWGETQYF. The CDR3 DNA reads TGTGCCAGCAGTGACAACCGACCGTCGTGGGGTGAGACCCAGTACTTC.

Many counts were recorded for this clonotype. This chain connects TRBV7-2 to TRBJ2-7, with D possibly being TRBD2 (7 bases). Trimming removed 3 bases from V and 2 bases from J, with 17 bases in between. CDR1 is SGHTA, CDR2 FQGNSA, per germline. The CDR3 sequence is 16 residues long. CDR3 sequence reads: CASSFRGASSPYEQYF. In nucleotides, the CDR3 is TGTGCCAGCAGCTTCCGGGGGGCTAGTAGCCCCTACGAGCAGTACTTC.

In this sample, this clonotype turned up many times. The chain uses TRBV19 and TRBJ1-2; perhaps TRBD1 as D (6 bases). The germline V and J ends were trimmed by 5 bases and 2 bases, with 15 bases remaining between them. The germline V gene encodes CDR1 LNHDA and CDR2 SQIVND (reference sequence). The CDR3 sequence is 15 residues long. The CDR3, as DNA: TGTGCCAGTAGTCTCGAACAGGGAGCGAACTATGGCTACACCTTC. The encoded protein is CASSLEQGANYGYTF. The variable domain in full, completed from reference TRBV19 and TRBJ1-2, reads DGGITQSPKYLFRKEGQNVTLSCEQNLNHDAMYWYRQDPGQGLRLIYYSQIVNDFQKGDIAEGYSVSREKKESFPLTVTSAQKNPTAFYLCASSLEQGANYGYTFGSGTRLTVV.